This T cell receptor (beta chain) was recorded in a study of regulatory T cells in long-lasting Graves disease. Study conclusions and caveats: Gene preferences differed: TRBV28, TRBJ1-2, TRBJ2-5 in persistent cases.

This clonotype was recorded at least ten times. Its antigen remains unidentified. Regarding time point: newly diagnosed GD, antithyroid drugs for less than 3 months. Construction of the TCR library relied on RNA isolated from PBMCs. By American Thyroid Association guidelines, Graves' disease was diagnosed in the cohort. V was trimmed by 10 bases and J by 7 bases, leaving 13 bases between them. This CDR3 contains 11 residues. CDR1 SNHLY and CDR2 FYNNEI come from the germline V gene. To make TCR beta libraries, researchers used iRepertoire HTBI primers and Arm-PCR of CDR3 regions. One entry per CDR3 protein, called by TCRdb with MiXCR from the multiplex PCR reads. The sample lists fewer than 550,000 distinct CDR3 sequences, roughly 17% occurring once. The sample was also reused in another study, on T cells in Graves' hyperthyroidism and ophthalmopathy. That paper adds: Researchers found most expanded thyroid clonotypes above 0.001 in blood as well.

The chain uses TRBV2 and TRBJ2-5; perhaps TRBD2 as D (5 bases). Source: peripheral blood mononuclear cells (PBMCs), taken at new diagnosis, from a patient treated with antithyroid drugs. The source of this sequence is a woman younger than 35 with Graves disease. CDR3 nucleotides: TGTGCCACGCAACTCGCGGGGACCCAGTACTTC. Its translation is CATQLAGTQYF. The complete variable domain, with remaining parts taken from reference TRBV2 and TRBJ2-5, reads EPEVTQTPSHQVTQMGQEVILRCVPISNHLYFYWYRQILGQKVEFLVSFYNNEISEKSEIFDDQFSVERPDGSNFTLKIRSTKLEDSAMYFCATQLAGTQYFGPGTRLLVL.